This T cell receptor (beta chain) was sequenced in a study of T-cell reconstitution after alpha-beta-depleted transplantation in children. Unique molecular identifiers were incorporated when the TCRbeta library was constructed. In TCRdb, the PCR reads were re-called with MiXCR into one record per CDR3 protein. The repertoire holds 100,000 or so distinct CDR3 sequences, with over 9% as singletons. This clonotype occurred a few times. This may arise from a read error, as a much more abundant clone is one base away. The CDR3 covers 15 residues. Germline V gene sequence: CDR1 DFQATT, CDR2 SNEGSKA (reference sequence). V lost 3 bases and J lost 5, with 18 bases in between.

Sequencing used PBMCs from the stem cell graft donor, obtained from the stem cell graft. The V call is TRBV20-1, the J call TRBJ2-3; the D is unclear. The sequence came from a human donor who donated a stem cell graft to a child with inherited bone marrow failure. The CDR3 loop is CSASKGSHWGDTQYF. As DNA, the CDR3 is TGCAGTGCTAGTAAGGGATCCCACTGGGGAGATACGCAGTATTTT.